This TCR beta chain originates from a study of early T cells in non-severe SARS-CoV-2 infection. Unique molecular identifiers tagged individual cDNA molecules. TCRdb reprocessed the 5' RACE reads with MiXCR, giving one entry per CDR3 protein. Of around 100,000 distinct CDR3 sequences in the sample, around 14% were seen once. This clonotype was found many times. The clonotype comes from an adult who was a healthcare worker with PCR-confirmed SARS-CoV-2 infection or an uninfected control (not recorded which). The source material was whole blood.

The CDR3 sequence is CACEDGTYEQYF. CDR3 DNA sequence: TGTGCCTGTGAGGATGGAACCTACGAGCAGTACTTC. V gene TRBV30 combines with J gene TRBJ2-7; D remains unclear. The V end lost 6 bases, the J end lost 2 bases, and 11 bases lay between the germline ends. There are 12 residues in the CDR3. Germline CDR1 GTSNPN, CDR2 SVGIG (reference sequence).